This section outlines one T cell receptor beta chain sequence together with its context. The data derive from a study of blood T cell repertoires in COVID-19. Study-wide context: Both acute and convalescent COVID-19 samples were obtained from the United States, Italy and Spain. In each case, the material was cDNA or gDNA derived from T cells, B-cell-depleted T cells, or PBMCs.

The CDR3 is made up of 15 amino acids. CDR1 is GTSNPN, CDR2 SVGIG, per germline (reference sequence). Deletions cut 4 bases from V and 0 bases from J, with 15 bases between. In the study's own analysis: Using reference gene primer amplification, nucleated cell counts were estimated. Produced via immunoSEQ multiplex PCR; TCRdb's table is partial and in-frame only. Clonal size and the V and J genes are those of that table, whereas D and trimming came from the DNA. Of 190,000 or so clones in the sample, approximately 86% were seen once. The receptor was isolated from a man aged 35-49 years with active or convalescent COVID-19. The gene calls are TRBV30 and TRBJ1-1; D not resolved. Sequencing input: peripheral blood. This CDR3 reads CAWTARLPMNTEAFF. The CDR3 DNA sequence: TGTGCCTGGACCGCCAGACTACCCATGAACACTGAAGCTTTCTTT.